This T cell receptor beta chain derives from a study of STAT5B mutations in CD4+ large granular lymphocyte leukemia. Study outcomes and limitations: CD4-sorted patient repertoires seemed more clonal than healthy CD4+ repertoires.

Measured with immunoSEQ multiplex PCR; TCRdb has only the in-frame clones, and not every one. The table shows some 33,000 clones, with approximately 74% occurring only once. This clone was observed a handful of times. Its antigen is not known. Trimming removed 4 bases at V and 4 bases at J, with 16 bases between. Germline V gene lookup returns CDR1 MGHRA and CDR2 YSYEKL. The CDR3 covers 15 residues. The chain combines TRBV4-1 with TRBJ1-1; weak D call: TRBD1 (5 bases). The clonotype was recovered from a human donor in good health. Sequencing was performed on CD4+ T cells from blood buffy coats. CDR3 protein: CASSPTGGVPTEAFF. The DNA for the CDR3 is TGCGCCAGCAGCCCCACGGGGGGGGTGCCCACTGAAGCTTTCTTT.